The clone carrying this T cell receptor beta chain has just one count. Clones were read by immunoSEQ multiplex PCR, and TCRdb kept only the in-frame ones, dropping some. This table has about 180,000 clones, roughly four fifths appearing once. The CDR3 is 14 residues long. V lost 6 bases and J lost 2, with 13 bases in between. Looked up from germline, CDR1 is KGHSH and CDR2 is LQKENI. This sample is drawn from a study of blood T cell repertoires in COVID-19. Study information: The origin of the acute and convalescent COVID-19 samples was the United States, Italy and Spain. Sources were T cells, B-cell-depleted T cells, or PBMCs; the material itself was cDNA or gDNA.

The receptor comes from a human donor in a cohort sampled during active COVID-19. The chain carries TRBV18 and TRBJ2-5; no clear D. The specimen was peripheral blood. As DNA, the CDR3 is TGTGCCAGCTCGCATTTAGAGGTTCAAGAGACCCAGTACTTC. Residues: CASSHLEVQETQYF.